This record covers a single T cell receptor (beta chain). The antigen remains undetermined. The data are from a study of T cell responses to AZD1222 COVID-19 vaccine. Study-level points and caveats: In the spike-specific TCR repertoire, nearly half reportedly target unmutated variant regions.

V was clipped by 6 bases and J by 8 bases, with 26 bases between them. Germline CDR1 and CDR2: MDHEN and SYDVKM. This CDR3 comprises 17 residues. Profiling relied on immunoSEQ multiplex PCR, and the TCRdb table lists in-frame clones only, not all of them. The top ten clones hold 18% of a sample with roughly 130,000 clones, 88% of them seen once. The chain carries TRBV28 and TRBJ2-1; tentatively, D is TRBD2 (5 bases). The starting material was peripheral blood, obtained on day 0 of MenACWY control vaccination. This clonotype was sampled from an adult in good health. The CDR3 DNA is TGTGCCAGCAGCGCACTAGACTCGTCCTATTCTAGGGATGAGCAGTTCTTC. Translated, it gives CASSALDSSYSRDEQFF.